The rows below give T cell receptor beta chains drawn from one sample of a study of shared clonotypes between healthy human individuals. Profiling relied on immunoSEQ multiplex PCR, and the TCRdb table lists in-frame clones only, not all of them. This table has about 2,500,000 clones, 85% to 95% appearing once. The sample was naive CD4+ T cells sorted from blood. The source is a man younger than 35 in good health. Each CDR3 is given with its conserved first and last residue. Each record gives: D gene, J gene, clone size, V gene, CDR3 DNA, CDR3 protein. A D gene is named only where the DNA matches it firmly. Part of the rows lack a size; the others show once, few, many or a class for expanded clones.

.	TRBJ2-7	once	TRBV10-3	TGTGCCATCAGTCCTACAGGTTCCTACGAGCAGTACTTC	CAISPTGSYEQYF
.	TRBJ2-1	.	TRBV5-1	TGCGCCAGCAGCTTTCAGGGGAGGAGATACAATGAGCAGTTCTTC	CASSFQGRRYNEQFF
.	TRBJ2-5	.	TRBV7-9	TGTGCCAGCAGCCGTCCAGGGGCGGAGACCCAGTACTTC	CASSRPGAETQYF
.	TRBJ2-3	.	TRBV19	TGTGCCAGTAGTGCGCTTCCAGGGGGGGGCACAGATACGCAGTATTTT	CASSALPGGGTDTQYF
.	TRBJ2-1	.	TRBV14	TGTGCCAGCAGTGGCCCTTGGGGGTACAATGAGCAGTTCTTC	CASSGPWGYNEQFF
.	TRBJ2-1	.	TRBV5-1	TGCGCCAGCAGCTTGACTAGTTTCAATGAGCAGTTCTTC	CASSLTSFNEQFF
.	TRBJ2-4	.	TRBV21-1	TGTGCCAGCAGCAAAGGGGACAGGGGAGACATTCAGTACTTC	CASSKGDRGDIQYF
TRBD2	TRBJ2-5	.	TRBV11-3	TGTGCCAGCAGCCAGGGACTAGCGGTAGAGGAGGAGACCCAGTACTTC	CASSQGLAVEEETQYF
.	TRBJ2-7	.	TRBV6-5	TGTGCCAGCAGTCGACGTGGACCCTACGAGCAGTACTTC	CASSRRGPYEQYF
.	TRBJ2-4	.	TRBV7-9	TGTGCCAGCAGCTTAGTTGTGCTTACAGTAGCCAAAAACATTCAGTACTTC	CASSLVVLTVAKNIQYF
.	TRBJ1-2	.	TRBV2	TGTGCCAGCAGTGAGTTTGCGGGCAACTATGGCTACACCTTC	CASSEFAGNYGYTF
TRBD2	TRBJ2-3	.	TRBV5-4	TGTGCCAGCAGCCCTGGAGGGTTAGCGGGAGGAATGGATACGCAGTATTTT	CASSPGGLAGGMDTQYF
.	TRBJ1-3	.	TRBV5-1	TGCGCCAGCAGCCCAGACGGGACCTGGGGCGGAAACACCATATATTTT	CASSPDGTWGGNTIYF
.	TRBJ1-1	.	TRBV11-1	TGTGCCAGCAGCTCGGACAGAACTGAAGCTTTCTTT	CASSSDRTEAFF
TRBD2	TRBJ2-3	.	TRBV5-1	TGCGCCAGCAGCTTAGGAGCGGGAGGGCCAGATACGCAGTATTTT	CASSLGAGGPDTQYF
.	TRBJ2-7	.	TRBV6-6	TGTGCCAGCAGTTACTCCCCGCCGGCAGATCTCTACGAGCAGTACTTC	CASSYSPPADLYEQYF
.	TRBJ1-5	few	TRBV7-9	TGTGCCAGCAGCACCGGACAGTGGGGCAATCAGCCCCAGCATTTT	CASSTGQWGNQPQHF
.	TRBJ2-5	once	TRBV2	TGTGCCAGCAGTGATCGTGGCTCGGAGGGGGAGACCCAGTACTTC	CASSDRGSEGETQYF
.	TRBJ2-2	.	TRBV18	TGTGCCAGCTCTCAAACCCTTCGCGGGGAGCTGTTTTTT	CASSQTLRGELFF
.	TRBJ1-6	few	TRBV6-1	TGTGCCAGCAGTGAGGAAGACGGTAATTCACCCCTCCACTTT	CASSEEDGNSPLHF
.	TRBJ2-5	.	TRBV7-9	TGTGCCAGCAGCTTATGGGGGCTAGAAGAGACCCAGTACTTC	CASSLWGLEETQYF
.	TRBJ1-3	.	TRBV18	TGTGCCAGCTCACCAACAGGGACGACTGGAAACACCATATATTTT	CASSPTGTTGNTIYF
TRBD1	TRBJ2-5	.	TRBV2	TGTGCCAGCAGAGCCGGACAGGGTATAGAGACCCAGTACTTC	CASRAGQGIETQYF
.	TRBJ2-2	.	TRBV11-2	TGTGCCAGCAGCCCCCGCGCAAGAGATCGGGAGCTGTTTTTT	CASSPRARDRELFF
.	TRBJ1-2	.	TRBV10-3	TGTGCCATCAGTGCAGGGCCTCTCTCTAACTATGGCTACACCTTC	CAISAGPLSNYGYTF
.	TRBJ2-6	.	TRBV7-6	TGTGCCAGCAGACCGACAGTCTTCCGCTCTGGGGCCAACGTCCTGACTTTC	CASRPTVFRSGANVLTF
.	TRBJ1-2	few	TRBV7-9	TGTGCCAGCAGCCTCGAAGGGGGCTACACCTTC	CASSLEGGYTF
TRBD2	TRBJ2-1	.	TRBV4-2	TGTGCCAGCAGCCAAGATCTAGCGGGGCTCAATGAGCAGTTCTTC	CASSQDLAGLNEQFF
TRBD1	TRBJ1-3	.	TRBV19	TGTGCCAGTAGTATAGAAGCCGGACAGGGCCTCTCTGGAAACACCATATATTTT	CASSIEAGQGLSGNTIYF
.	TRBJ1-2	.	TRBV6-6	TGTGCCAGCAGTACCACCGGGGGCTACACCTTC	CASSTTGGYTF
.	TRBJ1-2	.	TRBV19	TGTGCCAGTAGTATAACTACAAAACCTCCTAACTATGGCTACACCTTC	CASSITTKPPNYGYTF
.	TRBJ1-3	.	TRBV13	TGTGCCAGCAGCTTGTGGGGGCCTCGCTCTGGAAACACCATATATTTT	CASSLWGPRSGNTIYF
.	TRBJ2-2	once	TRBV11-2	TGTGCCAGCAGCTTTAGGGACTTTCGGGAGCTGTTTTTT	CASSFRDFRELFF